These 25 T cell receptor beta chains were sequenced from one sample in a study of spatial heterogeneity in lung cancer. Study conclusions and caveats: Tumor mutation count correlated with how many alpha and beta TCRs expanded intratumorally.

Their specific antigens are unknown. Via MiXCR, TCRdb re-called the 5' RACE reads, giving one row per CDR3 protein. The data show some 960 distinct CDR3 sequences, less than 5% seen once. Time point defined: sample taken at primary tumor resection. This specimen was lung tumor tissue, taken at surgery. Receptors were obtained from a male donor with early-stage non-small cell lung cancer.

This sequence joins TRBV2 and TRBJ2-3, with D hard to call. Trimming removed 8 bases from V and 1 base from J, with 10 bases in between. CDR1 is SNHLY, CDR2 FYNNEI, per germline. This CDR3 has 13 residues. In DNA, the CDR3 is TGTGCCAGCGGGATACGGGGCACAGATACGCAGTATTTT. Translated, it gives CASGIRGTDTQYF. Looking up the rest from reference TRBV2 and TRBJ2-3 gives the full variable domain: EPEVTQTPSHQVTQMGQEVILRCVPISNHLYFYWYRQILGQKVEFLVSFYNNEISEKSEIFDDQFSVERPDGSNFTLKIRSTKLEDSAMYFCASGIRGTDTQYFGPGTRLTVL.

This clonotype counts as medium-sized. The V gene is TRBV6-5, the J gene TRBJ1-2; 11 positions agree with TRBD1. V was clipped by 6 bases and J by 1 base; unmatched bases: 4. The CDR3 runs 15 residues. Germline CDR1 MNHEY, CDR2 SVGAGI. CDR3 amino acids: CASSYGTGGNYGYTF. The CDR3 region has the DNA TGTGCCAGCAGCTATGGGACAGGGGGTAACTATGGCTACACCTTC.

In its sample, this clonotype ranks as medium-sized. J is TRBJ2-7 and V is TRBV29-1; 9 nucleotides line up with TRBD1. Germline trimming cut 7 bases from V and 6 bases from J; bases unmatched to any gene: 7. CDR1 is SQVTM and CDR2 is ANQGSEA in the germline V gene. CDR3 length: 12 residues. CDR3 residues: CSAGDREFEQYF. For the CDR3, the DNA is TGCAGCGCCGGGGACAGGGAATTCGAGCAGTACTTC.

This clonotype is termed medium-sized (0.01 to 0.1%). V gene TRBV6-2 or TRBV6-3 combines with J gene TRBJ2-1, with 13 bases that match TRBD2. The V segment lost 9 bases and the J segment 9 bases; nucleotides outside the gene matches: 17. The length of the CDR3 is 17 residues. The V gene's germline CDR1 is MNHEY and CDR2 SVGEGT. The CDR3 bases are TGTGCCAGTCACTCCCCAACTACTAGCGGGAGGGCCGGTGAGCAGTTCTTC. As protein: CASHSPTTSGRAGEQFF.

This clonotype is medium-sized by share. The rearrangement uses TRBV11-2 and TRBJ1-5; 7 bases are shared with TRBD1. From germline, CDR1 is SGHAT and CDR2 FQNNGV. Trimming at V came to 5 bases and at J to 7 bases, leaving 5 bases not matched to a gene. The CDR3 sequence is 13 residues long. Here the CDR3 reads CASSPDRQQPQHF. The DNA for the CDR3 is TGTGCCAGCAGCCCGGACAGGCAGCAGCCCCAGCATTTT.

This clonotype is medium-sized by share. The genes are TRBV6-5 and TRBJ2-2; D is perhaps TRBD1 (6 bases). V gave up 0 bases and J gave up 1 base, with 12 bases separating them. This CDR3 comprises 17 residues. The germline V gene encodes CDR1 MNHEY and CDR2 SVGAGI. CDR3 DNA: TGTGCCAGCAGTTACTCGATTTGGGGACAGAACACCGGGGAGCTGTTTTTT. Translation gives CASSYSIWGQNTGELFF.

By proportion, this clonotype is large (0.1 to 1%). The chain combines TRBV5-5 with TRBJ1-1; D is unclear. The V gene lost 4 bases and the J gene lost 2 bases, with 9 bases spanning the gap. Looked up from germline, CDR1 is SGHKS and CDR2 is YYEKEE (reference sequence). The CDR3 runs 13 residues. The CDR3 coding sequence is TGTGCCAGCAGCCCGTACCCCAACACTGAAGCTTTCTTT. This codes for CASSPYPNTEAFF.

Sample share makes this clonotype large. The rearrangement joins TRBV12-3 or TRBV12-4 to TRBJ2-2; D unclear. The CDR3 runs to 13 residues. V was clipped by 3 bases and J by 7 bases, with 9 bases between them. The CDR3 coding sequence is TGTGCCAGCAGTTTCCGTATTAACGGGGAGCTGTTTTTT. Protein: CASSFRINGELFF.

This clonotype qualifies as medium-sized. The V call is TRBV7-2, the J call TRBJ1-4; the D gene is possibly TRBD1 (5 bases). V was pared by 5 bases and J by 5 bases, with 15 bases between. Germline V gene sequence: CDR1 SGHTA, CDR2 FQGNSA. The CDR3 has 15 residues. The CDR3 region has the DNA TGTGCCAGCAGCCTCCAAGGGACGGAGAATGAAAAACTGTTTTTT. Translating gives CASSLQGTENEKLFF.

The CDR3 loop is CASSPLGGPGTDTQYF. The CDR3 DNA is TGTGCCAGCAGCCCTCTGGGAGGGCCCGGCACAGATACGCAGTATTTT. The chain combines TRBV11-2 with TRBJ2-3, with 7 bases matching TRBD2. Germline CDR1 reads SGHAT; CDR2 reads FQNNGV. J lost 1 base, V lost 5 bases, and 9 bases had no gene match. There are 16 residues in the CDR3.

By sample fraction, this clonotype is medium-sized. This rearrangement joins TRBV7-9 to TRBJ2-6, with 13 positions matching TRBD2. Germline CDR1 and CDR2: SEHNR and FQNEAQ (reference sequence). V trimming: 1 base; J trimming: 0 bases; junction bases outside the gene matches: 3. This CDR3 spans 19 amino acids. CDR3 in amino acids: CASSLVGLAGSSGANVLTF. CDR3 sequence (DNA): TGTGCCAGCAGCTTAGTGGGACTAGCGGGGTCCTCTGGGGCCAACGTCCTGACTTTC.

This clonotype was found many times. This sequence joins TRBV12-5 and TRBJ1-4; maybe TRBD1 (6 bases). This CDR3 has 16 amino acids. Trimming removed 3 bases from V and 8 bases from J, with 19 bases in between. Germline lookup yields CDR1 LGHNT and CDR2 FRNRAP. The CDR3 nucleotides read TGTGCTAGTGGTTTCTGGTCGGGCAGGGGATTAGAAAAACTGTTTTTT. Its protein product is CASGFWSGRGLEKLFF.

At least ten counts were recorded for this clonotype. The rearrangement joins TRBV6-1 to TRBJ1-1; D remains ambiguous. Germline V CDR1 and CDR2: MNHNS, SASEGT. The CDR3 extends over 11 amino acids. The ends were cut back, 4 bases at V and 9 bases at J, with 9 bases in the middle. The CDR3 coding sequence is TGTGCCAGCAGTGGACCATTGCAAGCTTTCTTT. It codes for CASSGPLQAFF.

By share of the sample, this clonotype is medium-sized (0.01 to 0.1%). The chain uses TRBV7-9 and TRBJ2-4; D call uncertain. The CDR3 is made up of 13 amino acids. V lost 6 bases and J 0 bases, leaving 6 bases between the germline ends. The germline gives CDR1 SEHNR, CDR2 FQNEAQ (reference sequence). The CDR3 DNA reads as TGTGCCAGCAGGGGCCAAGCCAAAAACATTCAGTACTTC. Protein sequence: CASRGQAKNIQYF.

Sample share makes this clonotype medium-sized. The V and J genes are TRBV5-4 and TRBJ2-1; weak D call: TRBD2 (6 bases). V lost 4 bases and J 8 bases, leaving 19 bases between the germline ends. There are 15 residues in the CDR3. Looked up from germline, CDR1 is SGHNT and CDR2 is YYREEE (reference sequence). For the CDR3, the DNA is TGTGCCAGCAGCCCGGACCTGGGTGCTAGCGATGAGCAGTTCTTC. Translation: CASSPDLGASDEQFF.

This clonotype is classed as large. The chain uses TRBV27 and TRBJ1-2, with a weak D call TRBD1 (6 bases). The V end lost 7 bases, the J end lost 8 bases, and 20 bases lay between the germline ends. Germline V gene sequence: CDR1 MNHEY, CDR2 SMNVEV (reference sequence). CDR3 length: 14 amino acids. DNA of the CDR3: TGTGCCAGCAAAGGGGGAGGGTCTTCTTTAGGCTACACCTTC. Translated: CASKGGGSSLGYTF.

This clonotype qualifies as medium-sized. The chain joins TRBV12-3 or TRBV12-4 to TRBJ2-3, with no clear D. The CDR3 contains 13 residues. Trimming removed 4 bases at V and 3 bases at J, with 8 bases between. The CDR3 reads CASSSGVTDTQYF. CDR3 DNA: TGTGCCAGCAGTTCTGGAGTGACAGATACGCAGTATTTT.

This clonotype ranks as medium-sized. The chain joins TRBV7-2 to TRBJ2-2, with TRBD1 as a possible D gene (6 bases). Germline V gives CDR1 SGHTA, CDR2 FQGNSA. Between the trimmed V and J ends, which lost 0 bases and 4 bases, there was a span of 6 bases. The CDR3 consists of 14 residues. As DNA, the CDR3 is TGTGCCAGCAGCTTAGCAGGGGGCACCGGGGAGCTGTTTTTT. Translation: CASSLAGGTGELFF.

By share, this clonotype ranks as medium-sized. The V and J genes are TRBV6-1 and TRBJ1-5; D not certain. Germline V lookup: CDR1 MNHNS, CDR2 SASEGT. Between the trimmed V and J ends, which lost 4 bases and 2 bases, there was a span of 6 bases. CDR3 length equals 13 residues. The CDR3 here is CASSVVGNQPQHF. The CDR3 DNA sequence: TGTGCCAGCAGTGTGGTCGGCAATCAGCCCCAGCATTTT.

This clonotype ranks as large. The rearrangement joins TRBV18 to TRBJ1-4; D remains ambiguous. The CDR3 spans 16 residues. Trimming cost V 5 bases and J 5 bases, with 18 bases left between them. The germline V gene has CDR1 KGHSH and CDR2 LQKENI. Written as DNA, the CDR3 is TGTGCCAGCTCAGCGGATCTAGGGATATGGAATGAAAAACTGTTTTTT. Translation gives CASSADLGIWNEKLFF.

The chain couples TRBV18 to TRBJ2-7; D remains unclear. The CDR3 is 12 amino acids. The germline V gene has CDR1 KGHSH and CDR2 LQKENI. V was cut by 5 bases and J by 0 bases, with 5 bases left in between. Here the CDR3 DNA reads TGTGCCAGCTCATCGATCTCCTACGAGCAGTACTTC. Translated, it gives CASSSISYEQYF.

By frequency in the sample, this clonotype is large (0.1 to 1%). The chain uses TRBV6-5 and TRBJ1-2; TRBD1 matches 7 bases. J was trimmed by 2 bases and V by 4 bases; bases with no gene match: 10. CDR1 and CDR2 (germline): MNHEY, SVGAGI. The CDR3 is 16 amino acids. CDR3 sequence: CASSSNRGPSNYGYTF. In DNA form, the CDR3 reads TGTGCCAGCAGTTCGAACAGGGGACCCTCCAACTATGGCTACACCTTC.

This clonotype is judged medium-sized (0.01 to 0.1%). The chain employs TRBV7-6 and TRBJ2-5; the D gene is possibly TRBD2 (6 bases). The germline CDR1 and CDR2 sequences are SGHVS and FNYEAQ. There are 15 residues in the CDR3. Trimming cost V 1 base and J 5 bases, with 14 bases left between them. CDR3 loop: CASSLGGSGGETQYF. The CDR3 DNA sequence: TGTGCCAGCAGCTTAGGAGGGTCCGGAGGGGAGACCCAGTACTTC.

Within the sample, this clonotype is medium-sized. The V gene is TRBV6-6, the J gene TRBJ1-6; the D is unclear. The CDR3 covers 16 residues. V dropped 1 base and J dropped 0 bases, with 7 bases sitting between them. Per the germline V gene, CDR1 is MNHNY and CDR2 is SVGAGI (reference sequence). Here the CDR3 DNA reads TGTGCCAGCAGTTACTTCCACAGCTCCTATAATTCACCCCTCCACTTT. As protein: CASSYFHSSYNSPLHF.

By share, this clonotype counts as medium-sized. V gene TRBV7-2 combines with J gene TRBJ2-1; 8 bases fit TRBD2. The CDR3 runs to 15 residues. In germline, CDR1 is SGHTA, CDR2 FQGNSA. The J segment lost 7 bases and the V segment lost 3 bases, leaving 8 bases of the junction unmatched. DNA of the CDR3: TGTGCCAGCAGCTTTGCGGTAGCGGGGTCTAATGAGCAGTTCTTC. This sequence encodes CASSFAVAGSNEQFF. Based on the CDR3 plus reference TRBV7-2 and TRBJ2-1, the full variable domain is GAGVSQSPSNKVTEKGKDVELRCDPISGHTALYWYRQSLGQGLEFLIYFQGNSAPDKSGLPSDRFSAERTGGSVSTLTIQRTQQEDSAVYLCASSFAVAGSNEQFFGPGTRLTVL.